The clone carrying this T cell receptor beta chain appeared a few times. V gave up 3 bases and J gave up 5 bases, with 10 bases separating them. The length of the CDR3 is 13 residues. These data are taken from a study of blood T cell repertoires in COVID-19. Libraries were prepared by immunoSEQ multiplex PCR; TCRdb keeps only in-frame clonotypes and omits some of them. The sample records roughly 150,000 clones, 80% to 90% being singletons. Sequenced input: peripheral blood. The source of this sequence is a woman aged 80 or over with COVID-19, enrolled during active disease. The chain employs TRBV12-3 or TRBV12-4 and TRBJ2-5; D perhaps matches TRBD1 (5 bases). The CDR3 nucleotides read TGTGCCAGCAGTTTTCCAAACAGGGAGACCCAGTACTTC. This codes for CASSFPNRETQYF.